The 32 T cell receptor beta chains listed next were all sequenced from one sample in a study of T cells in Graves' hyperthyroidism and ophthalmopathy. RNA transcripts yielded amplified TCR beta CDR3 regions. TCR CDR3 underwent first-round RT-PCR with the HTBI primer set. TCRdb independently ran MiXCR on the multiplex PCR reads; one entry per CDR3 protein. This repertoire shows a few hundred thousand distinct CDR3 sequences, roughly 15% found once; its top ten account for less than 20%. Sequencing was done on a sample of blood. The receptors here all came from a woman aged 30 to 39 with Graves' ophthalmopathy.

This clonotype was detected many times. The genes are TRBV10-3 and TRBJ2-7, with TRBD1 as a possible D gene (6 bases). This CDR3 contains 15 residues. V was pared by 6 bases and J by 3 bases, with 18 bases between. Germline-derived CDR1 and CDR2 are ENHRY and SYGVKD. This CDR3 is CAIRGEQGWYYEQYF. The CDR3 DNA is TGTGCCATCAGGGGGGAACAGGGTTGGTACTACGAGCAGTACTTC.

This clonotype has a count of ten or more. The chain joins TRBV5-5 to TRBJ1-2; 10 bases match TRBD1. With 1 base clipped from V and 4 bases from J, the junction kept 4 bases outside the gene matches. The germline gives CDR1 SGHKS, CDR2 YYEKEE (reference sequence). CDR3 length equals 15 residues. The CDR3 DNA sequence: TGTGCCAGCAGCTTGACCGGGGACAGGGGCTATGGCTACACCTTC. Translation gives CASSLTGDRGYGYTF.

As regards this clonotype: This clone may be a read error of a much larger clone one base away. The gene calls are TRBV12-3 or TRBV12-4 and TRBJ1-1; possible D gene TRBD1, 6 bases. The CDR3 is made up of 14 amino acids. The CDR3 sequence: CASSFPSGATGAFF. CDR3 in DNA: TGTGCCAGCAGTTTCCCCTCGGGGGCCACTGGAGCTTTCTTT.

This clonotype appeared many times. J is TRBJ1-6 and V is TRBV20-1; TRBD1 matches 7 bases. V lost 2 bases and J lost 7; bases outside the gene matches: 5. CDR3 length: 14 amino acids. The V gene's germline CDR1 is DFQATT and CDR2 SNEGSKA (reference sequence). CDR3 nucleotides: TGCAGTGCTAGACTCCAGGGGGGGAATTCACCCCTCCACTTT. It is translated as CSARLQGGNSPLHF.

In its sample, this clonotype was seen many times. J is TRBJ1-1 and V is TRBV6-5, with 8 bases that match TRBD1. The CDR3 has 12 amino acids. V trimming: 2 bases; J trimming: 11 bases; junction bases outside the gene matches: 4. CDR1 MNHEY and CDR2 SVGAGI come from the germline V gene. CDR3 region: CASSYRQGRAFF. The CDR3 DNA reads as TGTGCCAGCAGTTACCGACAGGGGAGGGCTTTCTTT.

The V call is TRBV6-1, the J call TRBJ1-5; D unclear. Looked up from germline, CDR1 is MNHNS and CDR2 is SASEGT. There are 14 residues in the CDR3. V dropped 0 bases and J dropped 5 bases, with 8 bases sitting between them. The CDR3 DNA sequence: TGTGCCAGCAGTGAAGCGTCCCCGGATCAGCCCCAGCATTTT. Residues: CASSEASPDQPQHF.

V gene TRBV5-1 combines with J gene TRBJ2-1, with 8 bases matching TRBD1. CDR3 length: 14 residues. Losses at the gene ends were 4 bases for V and 5 bases for J; bases not matched to a gene: 5. Germline loops: CDR1 SGHRS, CDR2 YFSETQ. Here the CDR3 DNA reads TGCGCCAGCAGCCCAAGGACAGGGCACAATGAGCAGTTCTTC. Amino acids: CASSPRTGHNEQFF.

The chain recombines TRBV14 with TRBJ2-1; 8 nucleotides line up with TRBD2. This CDR3 is 15 amino acids long. The V and J ends lost 4 bases and 4 bases, in that order; junction bases with no gene match: 6. Germline assignment: CDR1 SGHDN and CDR2 FVKESK. This CDR3 is CASSPASGGYNEQFF. The CDR3, as DNA: TGTGCCAGCAGCCCTGCCAGCGGGGGATACAATGAGCAGTTCTTC.

This clonotype was counted many times. This chain links TRBV12-3 or TRBV12-4 with TRBJ2-3, with TRBD1 identical over 8 bases. The V and J ends lost 5 bases and 0 bases, in that order; junction bases with no gene match: 4. The CDR3 spans 15 residues. CDR3 loop: CASSKGQASTDTQYF. In DNA form, the CDR3 reads TGTGCCAGCAGTAAGGGACAGGCGAGCACAGATACGCAGTATTTT.

The sample holds many counts of this clonotype. The rearrangement links TRBV20-1 to TRBJ1-1; maybe TRBD1 (6 bases). Germline CDR1 and CDR2: DFQATT and SNEGSKA (reference sequence). The CDR3 covers 15 residues. The CDR3 loop is CRKLGPKGQNTEAFF. The CDR3 region has the DNA TGCAGGAAACTAGGACCCAAGGGACAGAACACTGAAGCTTTCTTT.

The rearrangement uses TRBV20-1 and TRBJ2-3; TRBD2 agrees at 9 bases. The germline V gene has CDR1 DFQATT and CDR2 SNEGSKA (reference sequence). This CDR3 comprises 16 residues. V trimming: 0 bases; J trimming: 1 base; junction bases outside the gene matches: 5. The CDR3 is CSARESLAGRTDTQYF. DNA for the CDR3: TGCAGTGCTAGAGAGTCCCTAGCGGGGCGCACAGATACGCAGTATTTT.

This clonotype came up once. A much larger clone lies one base from this, so it may be a read error. This chain uses TRBV6-1 with TRBJ2-6; D remains ambiguous. Germline V gene sequence: CDR1 MNHNS, CDR2 SASEGT. The CDR3 loop spans 15 amino acids. CDR3 DNA: TGTGCCAGCAGTCAAGACCACGCTGGGGTCAACGTCCTGACTTTC. This codes for CASSQDHAGVNVLTF.

This clonotype came up many times. This chain connects TRBV2 to TRBJ2-5; TRBD1 is a possible D gene (5 bases). Trimming left V 2 bases short and J 2 bases short, with 9 bases between. The V gene's germline CDR1 is SNHLY and CDR2 FYNNEI. CDR3 length: 14 amino acids. The CDR3 DNA reads TGTGCCAGCAGTGAAAAGGGGATACAAGAGACCCAGTACTTC. Protein product: CASSEKGIQETQYF. Using reference TRBV2 and TRBJ2-5 for the parts outside the CDR3, the full variable domain is EPEVTQTPSHQVTQMGQEVILRCVPISNHLYFYWYRQILGQKVEFLVSFYNNEISEKSEIFDDQFSVERPDGSNFTLKIRSTKLEDSAMYFCASSEKGIQETQYFGPGTRLLVL.

This clonotype was observed at least ten times. The chain combines TRBV11-2 with TRBJ2-3, with 16 bases lining up with TRBD2. Germline V gives CDR1 SGHAT, CDR2 FQNNGV. The CDR3 totals 17 residues. With 5 bases clipped from V and 6 bases from J, the junction kept 8 bases outside the gene matches. The CDR3 nucleotides read TGTGCCAGCAGCCCAGGGACTAGCGGGGGGGCGTACGATACGCAGTATTTT. Its protein product is CASSPGTSGGAYDTQYF.

The chain uses TRBV6-4 and TRBJ2-1; D is unclear. V lost 2 bases and J lost 7, with 15 bases in between. This CDR3 is 15 amino acids long. Germline assignment: CDR1 MRHNA and CDR2 SNTAGT. The CDR3 region has the DNA TGTGCCAGCAGTGACACCCCAGGTCCATGGAATGAGCAGTTCTTC. As protein: CASSDTPGPWNEQFF.

For this clonotype: Given a much more abundant clone one base away, this may be a read error. This CDR3 is CSARDPQGEPYEQYF. In nucleotides, the CDR3 is TGCAGTGCTAGAGATCCGCAGGGAGAGCCCTACGAGCAGTACTTC. V gene TRBV20-1 combines with J gene TRBJ2-7; D possibly uses TRBD1 or TRBD2 (5 bases each). CDR1 is DFQATT and CDR2 is SNEGSKA in the germline V gene (reference sequence). CDR3 length: 15 residues. The V end lost 0 bases, the J end lost 2 bases, and 14 bases lay between the germline ends.

Regarding this clonotype: With a much larger clone just one base away, this may be a read error. The chain joins TRBV12-3 or TRBV12-4 to TRBJ2-7; D remains ambiguous. The CDR3 extends over 14 amino acids. V shed 1 base and J shed 3 bases, with 10 bases lying between them. The CDR3 bases are TGTGCCAGCAGTTTAGTTGAAGGCCACTACGAGCAGTACTTC. It translates to CASSLVEGHYEQYF.

This clonotype has at least ten counts. The gene calls are TRBV2 and TRBJ1-2, with D perhaps matching TRBD1 (5 bases). This CDR3 is 14 amino acids long. Germline V gene lookup returns CDR1 SNHLY and CDR2 FYNNEI. Trimming removed 7 bases at V and 7 bases at J, with 19 bases between. CDR3 DNA: TGTGCCAGCATTCGGGACGAAACGGACATTGGCTACACCTTC. Protein sequence: CASIRDETDIGYTF. The complete variable domain, with remaining parts taken from reference TRBV2 and TRBJ1-2, reads EPEVTQTPSHQVTQMGQEVILRCVPISNHLYFYWYRQILGQKVEFLVSFYNNEISEKSEIFDDQFSVERPDGSNFTLKIRSTKLEDSAMYFCASIRDETDIGYTFGSGTRLTVV.

This clonotype was seen ten or more times. This chain joins TRBV11-2 and TRBJ2-5; weak D call: TRBD1 (5 bases). Between the trimmed V and J ends, which lost 5 bases and 4 bases, there was a span of 11 bases. This CDR3 has 13 residues. Germline lookup yields CDR1 SGHAT and CDR2 FQNNGV. CDR3: CASSLNQGETQYF. The CDR3, as DNA: TGTGCCAGCAGCCTTAACCAGGGAGAGACCCAGTACTTC.

This clonotype appeared many times. The CDR3 region is CASSTATLNEKLFF. For the CDR3, the DNA is TGTGCCAGTAGTACAGCGACACTTAATGAAAAACTGTTTTTT. The chain joins TRBV19 to TRBJ1-4, with D unresolved. The CDR3 extends over 14 amino acids. Germline loops: CDR1 LNHDA, CDR2 SQIVND (reference sequence). Deletions cut 4 bases from V and 4 bases from J, with 10 bases between.

The V and J genes are TRBV6-5 and TRBJ2-2, with 7 bases matching TRBD1. The CDR3 loop spans 15 amino acids. Germline CDR1 and CDR2: MNHEY and SVGAGI. Trimming cost V 2 bases and J 0 bases; bases outside gene matches: 0. CDR3 DNA: TGTGCCAGCAGTTACGACAGGGCGAACACCGGGGAGCTGTTTTTT. Translated, it gives CASSYDRANTGELFF.

This clonotype was seen repeatedly, ten times or more. The V call is TRBV7-9, the J call TRBJ2-5, with 11 positions matching TRBD2. The germline V gene encodes CDR1 SEHNR and CDR2 FQNEAQ (reference sequence). J was trimmed by 5 bases and V by 4 bases; bases with no gene match: 18. The CDR3 spans 19 residues. CDR3: CASSYRRLAGGRRMETQYF. The DNA of the CDR3 is TGTGCCAGCAGCTACCGTCGGCTAGCGGGGGGCCGACGGATGGAGACCCAGTACTTC.

The chain has TRBV9 and TRBJ1-2, with D possibly matching TRBD1 (5 bases). Germline assignment: CDR1 SGDLS and CDR2 YYNGEE. The CDR3 contains 16 residues. The V and J ends lost 6 bases and 3 bases respectively, with 21 bases between them. The CDR3 reads CASNSGPATGDYGYTF. The CDR3 DNA follows: TGTGCCAGCAATAGTGGACCCGCAACGGGGGACTATGGCTACACCTTC.

This chain connects TRBV25-1 to TRBJ2-6; a weak D match, TRBD1 (5 bases). Looked up from germline, CDR1 is MGHDK and CDR2 is SYGVNS. V gave up 0 bases and J gave up 4 bases, with 16 bases separating them. The CDR3 has 18 amino acids. The CDR3 DNA follows: TGTGCCAGCAGTGAATACCAGGGCGTTCCGGCGGGGGCCAACGTCCTGACTTTC. It specifies CASSEYQGVPAGANVLTF.

This clonotype was detected ten times or more. The chain uses TRBV6-6 and TRBJ1-4; D uncertain. CDR1 is MNHNY, CDR2 SVGAGI, per germline (reference sequence). Trimming pared 0 bases from V and 4 bases from J, leaving 3 bases between. The CDR3 is 13 residues long. DNA for the CDR3: TGTGCCAGCAGTTACTCTCTTAATGAAAAACTGTTTTTT. Amino acid sequence: CASSYSLNEKLFF.

In this sample, this clonotype turned up a few times. The V and J genes are TRBV11-3 and TRBJ2-1; 9 nucleotides line up with TRBD2. The CDR3 has 14 residues. V lost 1 base to trimming and J lost 9 bases; unmatched junction nucleotides: 4. The germline V gene has CDR1 SGHNT and CDR2 YENEEA. CDR3 DNA: TGTGCCAGCAGCTTAGGTGGACTAGCGATTGAGCAGTTCTTC. Protein product: CASSLGGLAIEQFF.

This clonotype was observed many times. V gene TRBV13 combines with J gene TRBJ2-2, with D hard to call. CDR1 and CDR2 from the germline V gene are PRHDT and FYEKMQ (reference sequence). The length of the CDR3 is 13 residues. Trimming left V 5 bases short and J 5 bases short, with 9 bases between. The CDR3 region is CASSQPFTGELFF. Here the CDR3 DNA reads TGTGCCAGCAGCCAACCTTTTACCGGGGAGCTGTTTTTT. The full variable domain, with the rest looked up from reference TRBV13 and TRBJ2-2, is AAGVIQSPRHLIKEKRETATLKCYPIPRHDTVYWYQQGPGQDPQFLISFYEKMQSDKGSIPDRFSAQQFSDYHSELNMSSLELGDSALYFCASSQPFTGELFFGEGSRLTVL.

V usage is TRBV13 and J usage is TRBJ2-3; 8 bases line up with TRBD2. This CDR3 has 15 residues. Trimming cost V 5 bases and J 4 bases; bases outside gene matches: 8. Germline CDR1 PRHDT, CDR2 FYEKMQ (reference sequence). This chain's CDR3 is CASSPGTSVADTQYF. CDR3 coding DNA: TGTGCCAGCAGCCCAGGGACTAGTGTGGCAGATACGCAGTATTTT.

This clonotype appeared a few times. Being one base from a much bigger clone, this may be a read error. The chain couples TRBV20-1 to TRBJ2-1, with no clear D. The CDR3 spans 14 residues. Germline V gives CDR1 DFQATT, CDR2 SNEGSKA (reference sequence). V shed 6 bases and J shed 10 bases, with 22 bases lying between them. CDR3 coding DNA: TGCAGTGCGCCTTCTGGGGAATTTGTAGTCGAGCAGTTCTTC. Its translation is CSAPSGEFVVEQFF.

The sample holds many counts of this clonotype. The chain is built from TRBV30 and TRBJ2-6; D perhaps matches TRBD2 (6 bases). Germline-derived CDR1 and CDR2 are GTSNPN and SVGIG (reference sequence). Trimming removed 2 bases from V and 0 bases from J, with 8 bases in between. The CDR3 totals 15 residues. This CDR3 is CAWSLGGSGANVLTF. The CDR3 DNA is TGTGCCTGGAGTCTCGGGGGCTCTGGGGCCAACGTCCTGACTTTC.

J is TRBJ2-3 and V is TRBV29-1; D tentatively fits TRBD1 or TRBD2 (5 bases each). Trimming cost V 2 bases and J 6 bases, with 6 bases left between them. The V gene's germline CDR1 is SQVTM and CDR2 ANQGSEA. There are 11 residues in the CDR3. The CDR3: CSVEWGDTQYF. In DNA form, the CDR3 reads TGCAGCGTTGAATGGGGGGATACGCAGTATTTT.

This clonotype was seen just once. A much larger clone is a single base away; this may be a read error. The CDR3 end shows no conserved phenylalanine or tryptophan, and so a read error is likely. CDR3 sequence: CASSLGTRRETQYL. CDR3 bases: TGCGCCAGCAGCTTGGGGACTAGACGGGAGACCCAGTACCTC. The chain recombines TRBV5-1 with TRBJ2-5; 7 bases agree with TRBD2. The CDR3 sequence is 14 residues long. The germline V gene encodes CDR1 SGHRS and CDR2 YFSETQ. V gave up 0 bases and J gave up 5 bases; unmatched junction bases: 4.